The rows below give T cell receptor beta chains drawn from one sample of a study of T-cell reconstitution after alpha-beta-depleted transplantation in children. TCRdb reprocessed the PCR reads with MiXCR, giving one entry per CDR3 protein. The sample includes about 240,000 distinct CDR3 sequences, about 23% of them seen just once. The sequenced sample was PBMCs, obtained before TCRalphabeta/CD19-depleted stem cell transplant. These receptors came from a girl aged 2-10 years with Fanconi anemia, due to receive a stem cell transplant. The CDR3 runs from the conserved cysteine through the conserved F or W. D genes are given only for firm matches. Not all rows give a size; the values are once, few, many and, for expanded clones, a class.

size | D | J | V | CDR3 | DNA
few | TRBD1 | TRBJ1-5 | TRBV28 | CASSSTRGRRGQPQHF | TGTGCCAGCAGTTCTACCAGGGGGCGCCGGGGTCAGCCCCAGCATTTT
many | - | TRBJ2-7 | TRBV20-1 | CSAADSYEQYF | TGCAGTGCTGCGGACAGCTACGAGCAGTACTTC
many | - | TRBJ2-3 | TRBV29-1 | CSLRRGLGTDTQYF | TGCAGCCTTCGGAGAGGCCTAGGCACAGATACGCAGTATTTT
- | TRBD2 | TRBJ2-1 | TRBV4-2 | CASSQISGRRFF | TGTGCCAGCAGCCAAATAAGCGGGAGGAGGTTCTTC
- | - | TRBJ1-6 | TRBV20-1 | CSAMDTLTYNSPLHF | TGCAGTGCCATGGACACTTTAACCTATAATTCACCCCTCCACTTT
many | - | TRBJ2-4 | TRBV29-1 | CSVETGTRNIQYF | TGCAGCGTTGAAACAGGGACGAGGAACATTCAGTACTTC
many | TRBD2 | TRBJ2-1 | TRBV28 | CASRRLAGYEQFF | TGTGCCAGCAGGAGACTAGCGGGCTATGAGCAGTTCTTC
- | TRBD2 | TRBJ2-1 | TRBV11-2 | CASSPPGLALSNEQFF | TGTGCCAGCAGCCCACCGGGACTAGCATTATCAAATGAGCAGTTCTTC
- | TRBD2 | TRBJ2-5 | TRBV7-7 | CASSLRVSSGPQETQYF | TGTGCCAGCAGCTTACGGGTATCTAGCGGACCCCAAGAGACCCAGTACTTC
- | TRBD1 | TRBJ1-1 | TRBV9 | CASSVVTGSEAFF | TGTGCCAGCAGCGTAGTGACAGGGTCGGAGGCTTTCTTT
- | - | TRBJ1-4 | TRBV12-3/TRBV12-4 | CASGRDTNEKLFF | TGTGCCAGTGGACGGGACACCAATGAAAAACTGTTTTTT
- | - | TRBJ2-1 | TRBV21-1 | CASSKPDNEQFF | TGTGCCAGCAGCAAACCTGACAATGAGCAGTTCTTC
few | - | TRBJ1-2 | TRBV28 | CASSLTSNLYGYTF | TGTGCCAGCAGTTTAACGTCCAACCTCTATGGCTACACCTTC
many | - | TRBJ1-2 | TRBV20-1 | CSARDPTGNGYTF | TGCAGTGCTAGAGATCCCACAGGGAATGGCTACACCTTC
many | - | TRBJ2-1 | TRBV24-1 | CATSDSTPYNEQFF | TGTGCCACCAGTGACAGTACCCCATACAATGAGCAGTTCTTC
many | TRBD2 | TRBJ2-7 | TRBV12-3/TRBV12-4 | CANNGGVDEQYF | TGTGCCAACAACGGGGGGGTGGACGAGCAGTACTTC